This is a list of T cell receptor beta chains from one sample in a study of blood T cell repertoires in COVID-19. Profiling relied on immunoSEQ multiplex PCR, and the TCRdb table lists in-frame clones only, not all of them. The sample has some 94,000 clones; around 87% are singletons. The sequenced material came from peripheral blood. These receptors all come from a human donor in a cohort sampled during active COVID-19. The CDR3 runs from the conserved cysteine through the conserved F or W. D genes are given only for firm matches. The listing skips clone size in some rows; elsewhere it reads once, few, many or a size class.

j_gene: TRBJ1-2; v_gene: TRBV28; abundance: -; d_gene: -; CDR3nt: TGTGCCAGCAGTTTAGAGGGAACTTCCACGATCTATGGCTACACCTTC; CDR3aa: CASSLEGTSTIYGYTF
j_gene: TRBJ2-5; v_gene: TRBV19; abundance: -; d_gene: -; CDR3nt: TGTGCCAGTGACAAGCTACAAGAGACCCAGTACTTC; CDR3aa: CASDKLQETQYF
j_gene: TRBJ1-4; v_gene: TRBV5-1; abundance: -; d_gene: -; CDR3nt: TGCGCCAGCAGCTTGTCGCGGGGGAATGAAAAACTGTTTTTT; CDR3aa: CASSLSRGNEKLFF
j_gene: TRBJ2-1; v_gene: TRBV5-4; abundance: -; d_gene: TRBD2; CDR3nt: TGTGCCAGCAGCTTGCCTAGCGGGAGTCTTGAGGAGCAGTTCTTC; CDR3aa: CASSLPSGSLEEQFF
j_gene: TRBJ2-1; v_gene: TRBV19; abundance: -; d_gene: TRBD1; CDR3nt: TGTGCCAGTAGTATAGATCGACAGGGGATGGGTGAGCAGTTCTTC; CDR3aa: CASSIDRQGMGEQFF
j_gene: TRBJ2-5; v_gene: TRBV5-1; abundance: -; d_gene: TRBD2; CDR3nt: TGCGCCAGCAGCCGCGCTAGCGGGCAAGAGACCCAGTACTTC; CDR3aa: CASSRASGQETQYF
j_gene: TRBJ2-7; v_gene: TRBV28; abundance: -; d_gene: TRBD1; CDR3nt: TGTGCCACCGGGACAGGGCCTTCCTACGAGCAGTACTTC; CDR3aa: CATGTGPSYEQYF
j_gene: TRBJ2-1; v_gene: TRBV4-2; abundance: -; d_gene: -; CDR3nt: TGTGCCAGCAGCCAAGATGGGCCCAGGACTAACAATGAGCAGTTCTTC; CDR3aa: CASSQDGPRTNNEQFF
j_gene: TRBJ2-7; v_gene: TRBV14; abundance: -; d_gene: TRBD2; CDR3nt: TGTGCCAGCAGCGCCGAGCGGGAGGGTTTACGCCGGTACTTC; CDR3aa: CASSAEREGLRRYF
j_gene: TRBJ1-1; v_gene: TRBV18; abundance: -; d_gene: -; CDR3nt: TGTGCCAGCTCACCAGCAGTGAACACTGAAGCTTTCTTT; CDR3aa: CASSPAVNTEAFF
j_gene: TRBJ2-1; v_gene: TRBV13; abundance: -; d_gene: TRBD2; CDR3nt: TGTGCCAGCAGCCAAGGACTAGCGGGATTTAATGAGCAGTTCTTC; CDR3aa: CASSQGLAGFNEQFF
j_gene: TRBJ2-7; v_gene: TRBV20-1; abundance: -; d_gene: -; CDR3nt: TGCAGTGCTAGTATGGGCCAAATTACCTACGAGCAGTACTTC; CDR3aa: CSASMGQITYEQYF
j_gene: TRBJ2-1; v_gene: TRBV11-2; abundance: -; d_gene: -; CDR3nt: TGTGCCAGCAGCTTAGATCGGGTCCCCCACGGGGACAATGAGCAGTTCTTC; CDR3aa: CASSLDRVPHGDNEQFF
j_gene: TRBJ1-1; v_gene: TRBV28; abundance: -; d_gene: -; CDR3nt: TGTGCCAGCCTCCGAAGGGGGACTGAAGCTTTCTTT; CDR3aa: CASLRRGTEAFF
j_gene: TRBJ1-1; v_gene: TRBV2; abundance: -; d_gene: -; CDR3nt: TGTGCCAGCAGGAGGGCCCCGGGCACTGAAGCTTTCTTT; CDR3aa: CASRRAPGTEAFF
j_gene: TRBJ2-7; v_gene: TRBV11-2; abundance: -; d_gene: TRBD2; CDR3nt: TGTGCCAGCAGCTTAGGCCTAGCGGAGCAGAGTGAGCAGTACTTC; CDR3aa: CASSLGLAEQSEQYF
j_gene: TRBJ2-1; v_gene: TRBV9; abundance: -; d_gene: TRBD2; CDR3nt: TGTGCCAGCAGCGTTTCGCTAGCGGCTAACAATGAGCAGTTCTTC; CDR3aa: CASSVSLAANNEQFF
j_gene: TRBJ2-1; v_gene: TRBV10-2; abundance: -; d_gene: -; CDR3nt: TGCGCCAGCAGTGCTAGCTCCTACAATGAGCAGTTCTTC; CDR3aa: CASSASSYNEQFF
j_gene: TRBJ1-1; v_gene: TRBV27; abundance: -; d_gene: -; CDR3nt: TGTGCCAGCAGTTTATACCCACTACAGGTCGAGTACACTGAAGCTTTCTTT; CDR3aa: CASSLYPLQVEYTEAFF
j_gene: TRBJ1-2; v_gene: TRBV20-1; abundance: -; d_gene: -; CDR3nt: TGCAGTGCTCCCGGGGAAGGTGGCTACACCTTC; CDR3aa: CSAPGEGGYTF
j_gene: TRBJ1-1; v_gene: TRBV27; abundance: -; d_gene: -; CDR3nt: TGTGCCAGCAGTCCGAACAGGATATTGAGCACTGAAGCTTTCTTT; CDR3aa: CASSPNRILSTEAFF
j_gene: TRBJ1-2; v_gene: TRBV6-5; abundance: once; d_gene: TRBD1; CDR3nt: TGTGCCAGCAGCCCGGGACAGGCGATATATGGCTACACCTTC; CDR3aa: CASSPGQAIYGYTF
j_gene: TRBJ2-7; v_gene: TRBV5-4; abundance: -; d_gene: -; CDR3nt: TGTGCCAGCAGTTCTCCTAGTAACTACGAGCAGTACTTC; CDR3aa: CASSSPSNYEQYF
j_gene: TRBJ1-1; v_gene: TRBV7-8; abundance: few; d_gene: -; CDR3nt: TGTGCCAGCAGCCACCAACAGGGAGAAGCTTTCTTT; CDR3aa: CASSHQQGEAFF
j_gene: TRBJ1-2; v_gene: TRBV28; abundance: -; d_gene: TRBD1; CDR3nt: TGTGCCAGCAGTCCTGGACAGGGGAGCTATGGCTACACCTTC; CDR3aa: CASSPGQGSYGYTF
j_gene: TRBJ1-5; v_gene: TRBV3-1/TRBV3-2; abundance: -; d_gene: -; CDR3nt: TGTGCCAGCAGCCAAAGTTTTTCAAGGGGTGGCAATCAGCCCCAGCATTTT; CDR3aa: CASSQSFSRGGNQPQHF
j_gene: TRBJ2-5; v_gene: TRBV28; abundance: once; d_gene: TRBD2; CDR3nt: TGTGCCAGCAGCTCTCGTGGGAGGGTGAGAGAGACCCAGTACTTC; CDR3aa: CASSSRGRVRETQYF
j_gene: TRBJ1-3; v_gene: TRBV19; abundance: -; d_gene: -; CDR3nt: TGTGCCAGTAGTATTGGGGGCCTGGGTGATTCTGGAAACACCATATATTTT; CDR3aa: CASSIGGLGDSGNTIYF
j_gene: TRBJ2-3; v_gene: TRBV10-3; abundance: -; d_gene: -; CDR3nt: TGTGCCATCAGTGTACAGGGTGGAAGCACAGATACGCAGTATTTT; CDR3aa: CAISVQGGSTDTQYF
j_gene: TRBJ2-7; v_gene: TRBV29-1; abundance: -; d_gene: TRBD2; CDR3nt: TGCAGCGTTGGGGAGGGAGGAATCTACGAGCAGTACTTC; CDR3aa: CSVGEGGIYEQYF
j_gene: TRBJ1-2; v_gene: TRBV18; abundance: -; d_gene: -; CDR3nt: TGTGCCAGCTCCCCGGGCGGGACCGGTGGCTACACCTTC; CDR3aa: CASSPGGTGGYTF
j_gene: TRBJ2-3; v_gene: TRBV7-9; abundance: -; d_gene: -; CDR3nt: TGTGCCAGCAGCTTACAGGGCCTCACAGATACGCAGTATTTT; CDR3aa: CASSLQGLTDTQYF
j_gene: TRBJ1-2; v_gene: TRBV19; abundance: once; d_gene: -; CDR3nt: TGTGCCAGTAGTATGAGCATCTACTATGGCTACACCTTC; CDR3aa: CASSMSIYYGYTF
j_gene: TRBJ1-2; v_gene: TRBV2; abundance: -; d_gene: TRBD1; CDR3nt: TGTGCCAGCCTACGCACCCACAGGGGATTTAACTATGGCTACACCTTC; CDR3aa: CASLRTHRGFNYGYTF
j_gene: TRBJ2-7; v_gene: TRBV30; abundance: few; d_gene: TRBD1; CDR3nt: TGTGCCTGGAGCGACGGGACAGGGCAGTACTTC; CDR3aa: CAWSDGTGQYF
j_gene: TRBJ1-2; v_gene: TRBV5-1; abundance: -; d_gene: -; CDR3nt: TGCGCCAGCAGCTTAGGGGAAAACTATGGCTACACCTTC; CDR3aa: CASSLGENYGYTF
j_gene: TRBJ2-7; v_gene: TRBV9; abundance: -; d_gene: TRBD2; CDR3nt: TGTGCCAGCAGCGTAGGGGACTCACTAGCGGCCTCCTACGAGCAGTACTTC; CDR3aa: CASSVGDSLAASYEQYF
j_gene: TRBJ2-3; v_gene: TRBV15; abundance: -; d_gene: TRBD2; CDR3nt: TGTGCCACCAGCAGAGACACTAGCGGGAGGCCTAGCACAGATACGCAGTATTTT; CDR3aa: CATSRDTSGRPSTDTQYF
j_gene: TRBJ2-7; v_gene: TRBV24-1; abundance: -; d_gene: -; CDR3nt: TGTGCCACCCCCGGGGTCGTTCCCTGCGAGCAGTACTTC; CDR3aa: CATPGVVPCEQYF
j_gene: TRBJ2-7; v_gene: TRBV3-1/TRBV3-2; abundance: -; d_gene: TRBD1; CDR3nt: TGTGCCAGCAGCCAAGGTTCGACAGGGGGGTACGAGCAGTACTTC; CDR3aa: CASSQGSTGGYEQYF
j_gene: TRBJ2-3; v_gene: TRBV2; abundance: -; d_gene: TRBD1; CDR3nt: TGTGCCAGCAGTGGGCAGGGGGAAGAATCAGATACGCAGTATTTT; CDR3aa: CASSGQGEESDTQYF
j_gene: TRBJ2-1; v_gene: TRBV6-1; abundance: -; d_gene: -; CDR3nt: TGTGCCAGCAGTGAAGTGTCTTTCGGGGGCAATGAGCAGTTCTTC; CDR3aa: CASSEVSFGGNEQFF
j_gene: TRBJ2-3; v_gene: TRBV7-8; abundance: -; d_gene: TRBD2; CDR3nt: TGTGCCAGCAGCGACACCTTTAGCGGGATTCCAGATACGCAGTATTTT; CDR3aa: CASSDTFSGIPDTQYF
j_gene: TRBJ2-7; v_gene: TRBV13; abundance: -; d_gene: -; CDR3nt: TGTGCCAGCAGCTTCCCTCTTACCTACGAGCAGTACTTC; CDR3aa: CASSFPLTYEQYF
j_gene: TRBJ2-7; v_gene: TRBV5-1; abundance: -; d_gene: TRBD1; CDR3nt: TGCGCCAGCAGCTTGGTTGGGTCAGGGGGCAACGAGCAGTACTTC; CDR3aa: CASSLVGSGGNEQYF
j_gene: TRBJ2-2; v_gene: TRBV3-1/TRBV3-2; abundance: -; d_gene: -; CDR3nt: TGTGCCAGCAGCCAAGGGGGGCCCGGGGAGCTGTTTTTT; CDR3aa: CASSQGGPGELFF
j_gene: TRBJ2-7; v_gene: TRBV5-1; abundance: -; d_gene: TRBD2; CDR3nt: TGCGCCAGCAGCGTCGGGACTAGCGGGAGTAGGTCCTACGAGCAGTACTTC; CDR3aa: CASSVGTSGSRSYEQYF